These 29 T cell receptor beta chains were sequenced from one sample in a study of blood T cell repertoires in COVID-19. Some clones are missing from TCRdb's copy, which holds only in-frame ones; the method was immunoSEQ multiplex PCR. The table shows 130,000 or so clones, with about 86% occurring only once. The sequencing input was peripheral blood. Receptors were obtained from a woman in her fifties or sixties with acute or convalescent COVID-19.

This chain uses TRBV10-3 with TRBJ2-7; 14 bases map to TRBD2. Losses at the gene ends were 0 bases for V and 4 bases for J; bases not matched to a gene: 11. CDR1 and CDR2 from the germline V gene are ENHRY and SYGVKD. The CDR3 runs 19 residues. CDR3 DNA sequence: TGTGCCATCAGTGAGTCTATGACTAGCGGGGGGGCCCTGGGGTACGAGCAGTACTTC. This translates into CAISESMTSGGALGYEQYF.

The V call is TRBV28, the J call TRBJ2-7; 9 nucleotides agree with TRBD2. CDR1 is MDHEN and CDR2 is SYDVKM in the germline V gene. V lost 5 bases to trimming and J lost 1 base; unmatched junction nucleotides: 6. This CDR3 region has 15 residues. The CDR3 protein is CASSPGGGVSYEQYF. CDR3 DNA sequence: TGTGCCAGCAGTCCCGGCGGGGGGGTGTCCTACGAGCAGTACTTC.

CDR3 region: CASSLGQGRSDTQYF. Written as DNA, the CDR3 is TGTGCCAGCAGCTTGGGACAGGGGAGGTCAGATACGCAGTATTTT. The V gene is TRBV7-9, the J gene TRBJ2-3, with 10 bases aligning to TRBD1. Unmatched junction bases numbered 4, after V lost 3 bases and J lost 4 bases. Germline V gene lookup returns CDR1 SEHNR and CDR2 FQNEAQ (reference sequence). The CDR3 loop spans 15 amino acids.

This clone appeared a few times. The chain employs TRBV6-5 and TRBJ1-2; perhaps TRBD1 as D (6 bases). Per germline, CDR1 MNHEY and CDR2 SVGAGI. V gave up 6 bases and J gave up 5 bases, with 10 bases separating them. This CDR3 contains 12 residues. The CDR3: CASRIGTYGYTF. The DNA for the CDR3 is TGTGCCAGCAGAATCGGGACATATGGCTACACCTTC.

A remark on this clone: This sample also contains other DNA sequences that code for the same CDR3. The chain carries TRBV6-5 and TRBJ1-1, with a tentative D call TRBD1 (6 bases). Germline V lookup: CDR1 MNHEY, CDR2 SVGAGI. V was pared by 0 bases and J by 4 bases, with 9 bases between. The CDR3 has 14 amino acids. CDR3 in DNA: TGTGCCAGCAGTTACTCGGGAGGGGGCACTGAAGCTTTCTTT. Translated, it gives CASSYSGGGTEAFF.

This clone turned up a few times. J is TRBJ1-4 and V is TRBV7-3; 11 bases match TRBD1. Germline values: CDR1 SGHTA, CDR2 FQGTGA. The trim removed 4 bases at V and 8 bases at J, leaving 9 bases unmatched. This CDR3 contains 16 residues. Written as DNA, the CDR3 is TGTGCCAGCAGCTCCCGGGACAGGGGGATGAGGGAAAAACTGTTTTTT. It codes for CASSSRDRGMREKLFF.

The J gene is TRBJ2-1, the V gene TRBV30, with a possible D match to TRBD1 (6 bases). V dropped 7 bases and J dropped 4 bases, with 20 bases sitting between them. Germline CDR1 and CDR2: GTSNPN and SVGIG (reference sequence). The CDR3 contains 15 residues. The CDR3 DNA follows: TGTGCCTCCCCAGCTGGACAGAACCCATACAATGAGCAGTTCTTC. This encodes CASPAGQNPYNEQFF.

The chain employs TRBV19 and TRBJ1-4; D is perhaps TRBD1 (6 bases). The CDR3 runs to 14 residues. V dropped 6 bases and J dropped 5 bases, with 13 bases sitting between them. Germline V lookup: CDR1 LNHDA, CDR2 SQIVND (reference sequence). CDR3 sequence (DNA): TGTGCCAGTAGCCGATTGACAGGCAATGAAAAACTGTTTTTT. The encoded protein is CASSRLTGNEKLFF.

The chain is built from TRBV6-5 and TRBJ1-1; TRBD1 might be the D (5 bases). Germline-derived CDR1 and CDR2 are MNHEY and SVGAGI. V was shortened by 0 bases and J by 0 bases, with 8 bases between the two germline ends. The CDR3 extends over 15 amino acids. CDR3 sequence: CASSYSGAMNTEAFF. The CDR3 nucleotides are TGTGCCAGCAGTTACTCAGGGGCAATGAACACTGAAGCTTTCTTT.

The CDR3 loop reads CASGRTNEKLFF. CDR3 bases: TGTGCCAGCGGTAGAACTAATGAAAAACTGTTTTTT. The chain links TRBV12-3 or TRBV12-4 to TRBJ1-4; D remains unclear. Trimming cost V 8 bases and J 1 base, with 5 bases left between them. The CDR3 is 12 amino acids.

The V call is TRBV28, the J call TRBJ2-3; 8 positions agree with TRBD1. Germline loops: CDR1 MDHEN, CDR2 SYDVKM. The V and J ends lost 5 bases and 1 base, in that order; junction bases with no gene match: 2. CDR3 length: 14 amino acids. Here the CDR3 DNA reads TGTGCCAGCAGTCAGGACAGGGGCACAGATACGCAGTATTTT. Translating gives CASSQDRGTDTQYF. The full variable domain, completed using reference TRBV28 and TRBJ2-3, is DVKVTQSSRYLVKRTGEKVFLECVQDMDHENMFWYRQDPGLGLRLIYFSYDVKMKEKGDIPEGYSVSREKKERFSLILESASTNQTSMYLCASSQDRGTDTQYFGPGTRLTVL.

DNA of the CDR3: TGTGCCAGCAGCGTAGTCGCGGGGGCTGAAAAACTGTTTTTT. Translation gives CASSVVAGAEKLFF. The chain has TRBV9 and TRBJ1-4; D perhaps matches TRBD1 (6 bases). CDR1 and CDR2 from the germline V gene are SGDLS and YYNGEE. V shed 0 bases and J shed 7 bases, with 10 bases lying between them. CDR3 length equals 14 residues.

Only one count was recorded for this clone. V and J are TRBV3-1 (or the pseudogene TRBV3-2) and TRBJ1-1; a possible D gene is TRBD1 (5 bases). Germline-derived CDR1 and CDR2 are LGHDT and YNNKEL (reference sequence). CDR3 size: 16 residues. V was clipped by 2 bases and J by 5 bases, with 18 bases between them. This CDR3 is CASSQQPPRGGTEAFF. The CDR3 region has the DNA TGTGCCAGCAGCCAACAACCGCCGCGGGGGGGAACTGAAGCTTTCTTT.

The gene calls are TRBV5-1 and TRBJ2-1; TRBD1 is a possible D gene (5 bases). This CDR3 comprises 12 residues. Per germline, CDR1 SGHRS and CDR2 YFSETQ. Deletions cut 4 bases from V and 12 bases from J, with 14 bases between. CDR3 sequence (DNA): TGCGCCAGCAGCCAAAGGGGTTTTAGGCAGTTCTTC. Its protein product is CASSQRGFRQFF.

The chain couples TRBV2 to TRBJ1-6; D unresolved. Trimming took off 3 bases at V and 2 bases at J, with 8 bases between the two ends. The CDR3 is 15 amino acids. Germline loops: CDR1 SNHLY, CDR2 FYNNEI. The DNA for the CDR3 is TGTGCCAGCAGTGAGAGGTCTACCTATAATTCACCCCTCCACTTT. This codes for CASSERSTYNSPLHF.

This rearrangement joins TRBV4-3 to TRBJ1-1; D is ambiguous. Germline lookup yields CDR1 LGHNA and CDR2 YSLEER. This CDR3 contains 14 residues. Trimming took 3 bases from V and 0 from J, leaving 8 bases between them. CDR3 nucleotide sequence: TGCGCCAGCAGCCATGAGATCCTGAACACTGAAGCTTTCTTT. It encodes CASSHEILNTEAFF.

V is TRBV28 and J is TRBJ2-7; D gene uncertain. Trimming left V 7 bases short and J 1 base short, with 11 bases between. CDR1 is MDHEN, CDR2 SYDVKM, per germline. There are 13 residues in the CDR3. The CDR3: CASTHPRSYEQYF. The CDR3 bases are TGTGCCAGCACCCATCCCAGATCCTACGAGCAGTACTTC.

The sample holds one count of this clone. The chain is built from TRBV19 and TRBJ1-2; 10 positions match TRBD1. The CDR3 length is 15 residues. Germline CDR1 reads LNHDA; CDR2 reads SQIVND (reference sequence). The junction had 11 bases not matched to a gene; V was cut back by 11 bases and J by 2 bases. For the CDR3, the DNA is TGTGCCTGCAGAGGACAGGGGGGGAAGAACTATGGCTACACCTTC. It is translated as CACRGQGGKNYGYTF.

This sequence joins TRBV18 and TRBJ2-3, with D perhaps matching TRBD2 (7 bases). Per the germline V gene, CDR1 is KGHSH and CDR2 is LQKENI. V was cut by 6 bases and J by 2 bases, with 18 bases left in between. The CDR3 length is 16 residues. The DNA of the CDR3 is TGTGCCAGCTCGCGAAACGCGGGGGCCAACACAGATACGCAGTATTTT. Its translation is CASSRNAGANTDTQYF.

This chain uses TRBV7-8 with TRBJ1-1; tentatively, D is TRBD1 (5 bases). Per germline, CDR1 SGHVS and CDR2 FQNEAQ. The CDR3 loop spans 12 amino acids. The V end lost 5 bases, the J end lost 9 bases, and 13 bases lay between the germline ends. The CDR3 bases are TGTGCCAGCAGCCTTCAGAGGACACAAGCTTTCTTT. Translating it yields CASSLQRTQAFF.

V gene TRBV5-1 combines with J gene TRBJ2-1, with TRBD2 matching over 7 bases. The germline CDR1 and CDR2 sequences are SGHRS and YFSETQ. The CDR3 covers 15 residues. V was pared by 3 bases and J by 2 bases, with 5 bases of the junction left unmatched. CDR3 sequence (DNA): TGCGCCAGCAGCTCTCACGGGACTACCTACAATGAGCAGTTCTTC. Residues: CASSSHGTTYNEQFF.

This chain links TRBV24-1 with TRBJ2-5; possibly TRBD2 for D (5 bases). Trimming left V 5 bases short and J 1 base short, with 10 bases between. CDR3 length: 14 amino acids. CDR1 is KGHDR and CDR2 is SFDVKD in the germline V gene. CDR3 protein: CATSVGAAQETQYF. The CDR3, as DNA: TGTGCCACCAGTGTGGGAGCGGCCCAAGAGACCCAGTACTTC.

The chain carries TRBV6-1 and TRBJ2-7; D is undetermined. The V gene's germline CDR1 is MNHNS and CDR2 SASEGT. This CDR3 region has 14 residues. V gave up 0 bases and J gave up 3 bases, with 9 bases separating them. The DNA of the CDR3 is TGTGCCAGCAGTGAAGCGGCTTCCGACTACGAGCAGTACTTC. Encoded protein: CASSEAASDYEQYF.

The J gene is TRBJ2-7, the V gene TRBV7-2; TRBD2 matches 9 bases. Trimming cost V 1 base and J 6 bases; bases outside gene matches: 7. The germline V gene has CDR1 SGHTA and CDR2 FQGNSA. The CDR3 runs 15 residues. CDR3 DNA sequence: TGTGCCAGCAGCTTAGTCGGGACTAGCCCCGGCGAGCAGTACTTC. Translation gives CASSLVGTSPGEQYF.

The chain joins TRBV4-2 to TRBJ2-7; D not certain. CDR1 LGHNA and CDR2 YNFKEQ come from the germline V gene. Trimming cost V 5 bases and J 2 bases, with 10 bases left between them. The CDR3 sequence is 13 residues long. The chain's CDR3 is CASSYEAPYEQYF. CDR3 bases: TGTGCCAGCAGCTATGAGGCCCCCTACGAGCAGTACTTC.

This clone occurred many times. The CDR3 bases are TGCAGTGCTAGTCACGACAGGGAGGTCTACGAGCAGTACTTC. Translating it yields CSASHDREVYEQYF. The V and J genes are TRBV20-1 and TRBJ2-7; TRBD1 might be the D (7 bases). Trimming left V 3 bases short and J 3 bases short, with 15 bases between. CDR3 length equals 14 residues. Germline CDR1 is DFQATT and CDR2 is SNEGSKA (reference sequence).

In DNA form, the CDR3 reads TGCGCCAGCAGTGAGGTTCCCGGGACACCGAACACTGAAGCTTTCTTT. Its translation: CASSEVPGTPNTEAFF. V gene TRBV10-2 combines with J gene TRBJ1-1, with a weak D call TRBD1 (6 bases). The length of the CDR3 is 16 residues. Trimming took off 2 bases at V and 1 base at J, with 14 bases between the two ends. The germline V gene encodes CDR1 WSHSY and CDR2 SAAADI.

This clone was seen just once. The chain is built from TRBV2 and TRBJ2-1, with 10 bases matching TRBD1. Germline V gene lookup returns CDR1 SNHLY and CDR2 FYNNEI. V lost 3 bases and J lost 4; bases outside the gene matches: 6. The CDR3 has 16 amino acids. The CDR3 is CASSEGQGRVYNEQFF. As DNA, the CDR3 is TGTGCCAGCAGTGAGGGACAGGGGAGGGTATACAATGAGCAGTTCTTC.

The rearrangement uses TRBV6-6 and TRBJ1-2; 9 positions agree with TRBD1. Germline assignment: CDR1 MNHNY and CDR2 SVGAGI (reference sequence). Trimming cost V 3 bases and J 5 bases; bases outside gene matches: 4. This CDR3 region has 14 residues. This CDR3 reads CASSYSDRGYGYTF. In nucleotides, the CDR3 is TGTGCCAGCAGTTATTCCGACAGGGGGTATGGCTACACCTTC.